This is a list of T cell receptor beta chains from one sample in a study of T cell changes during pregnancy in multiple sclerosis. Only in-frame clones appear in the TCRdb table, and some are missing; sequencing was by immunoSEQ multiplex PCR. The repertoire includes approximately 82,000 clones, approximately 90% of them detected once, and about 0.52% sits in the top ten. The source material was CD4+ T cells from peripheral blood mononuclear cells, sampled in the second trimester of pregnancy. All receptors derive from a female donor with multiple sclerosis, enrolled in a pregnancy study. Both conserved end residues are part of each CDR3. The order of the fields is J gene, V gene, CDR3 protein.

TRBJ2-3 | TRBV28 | CASDVGRGPDTQYF
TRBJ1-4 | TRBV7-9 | CASSLNRKGGEKLFF
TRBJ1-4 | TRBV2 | CASSDRDATNEKLFF
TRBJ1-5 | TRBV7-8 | CASSLRTGFNQPQHF
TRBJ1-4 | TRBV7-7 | CASSQGGSTNEKLFF
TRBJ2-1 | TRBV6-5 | CASSFSGRPANEQFF
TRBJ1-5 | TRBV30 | CAWSVGQKKPQHF
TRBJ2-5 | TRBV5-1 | CASSSTGTETQYF
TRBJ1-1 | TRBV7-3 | CASSLMGGDTEAFF
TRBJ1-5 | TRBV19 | CASSIGGATGNQPQHF
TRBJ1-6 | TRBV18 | CASSPTRESPLHF
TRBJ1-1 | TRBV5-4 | CASSQGNTEAFF
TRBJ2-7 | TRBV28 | CASTVTGAYEQYF
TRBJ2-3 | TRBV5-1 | CASSLDWTSTDTQYF
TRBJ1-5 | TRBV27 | CASSLSRTGDSNQPQHF
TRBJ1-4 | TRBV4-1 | CASSRPQGSNEKLFF
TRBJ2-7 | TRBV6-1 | CASSVARQGLTYEQYF
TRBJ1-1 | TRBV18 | CASSPSIDRNTEAFF
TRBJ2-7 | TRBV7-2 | CASSLAPGTSYEQYF
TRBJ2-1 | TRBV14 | CASKGTSGSRNEQFF
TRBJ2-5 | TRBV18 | CASSQGQGQETQYF
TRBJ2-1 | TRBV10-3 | CAISESPSGSKDEQFF
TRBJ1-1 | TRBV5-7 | CASSFWVRGTEAFF
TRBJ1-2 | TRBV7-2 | CASSLAGGDRGYDGYTF
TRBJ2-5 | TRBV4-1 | CASSYGTSGRGGVETQYF
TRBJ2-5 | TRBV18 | CASSPLRGGNTETQYF
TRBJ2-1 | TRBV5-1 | CASSPGLAGNNEQFF
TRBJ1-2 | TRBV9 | CASSVVIGTGINGYTF
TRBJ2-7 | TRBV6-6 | CASSYSTTGEGEQYF
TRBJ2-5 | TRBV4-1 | CASSQSEVLETQYF
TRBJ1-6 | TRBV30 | CAWSRDRGNSPLHF
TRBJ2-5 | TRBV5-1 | CASSYQGSSLQETQYF
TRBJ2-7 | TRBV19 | CASSPTLGQGDSYEQYF
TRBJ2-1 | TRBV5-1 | CASSLGSGLAGYNEQFF
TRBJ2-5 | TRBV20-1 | CSARSGETQYF
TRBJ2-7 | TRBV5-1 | CASSLSSGSYEQYF
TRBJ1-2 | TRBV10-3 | CAISESYANYGYTF
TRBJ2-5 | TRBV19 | CASSSEGTSGTQYF
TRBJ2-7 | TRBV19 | CASSDRGVRSYEQYF
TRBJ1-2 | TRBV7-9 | CASSRAESYTF
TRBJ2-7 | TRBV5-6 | CASSLGNRGRGPSYEQYF
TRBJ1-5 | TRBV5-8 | CASRLDSSNQPQHF
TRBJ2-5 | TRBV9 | CASSAHRGLQETQYF